The rows below give T cell receptor beta chains drawn from one sample of a study of T cells in Graves' hyperthyroidism and ophthalmopathy. TCRdb fed the multiplex PCR reads into MiXCR, producing one record per CDR3 protein. The sample records approximately 560,000 distinct CDR3 sequences, about half being singletons. The sequencing sample was made of peripheral blood or thyroid tissue (not recorded which). The receptors shown here come from a woman aged 18-30 years with Graves' hyperthyroidism. Both conserved end residues are part of each CDR3. Each record gives: clone size, D gene, V gene, J gene, CDR3 protein, CDR3 DNA. D genes are given only for firm matches. Clone size appears in some rows only: once, few, many, or a class for an expanded clone.

>-|-|TRBV5-1|TRBJ2-5
CASSYPPGPQYF
TGCGCCAGCAGCTATCCCCCGGGGCCCCAGTACTTC
>few|-|TRBV20-1|TRBJ2-7
CSATNPGQNDEQYF
TGCAGTGCTACCAACCCCGGACAGAACGACGAGCAGTACTTC
>-|TRBD1|TRBV2|TRBJ1-3
CATTGQAYSGNTIYF
TGTGCCACGACCGGACAGGCTTACTCTGGAAACACCATATATTTT
>-|TRBD2|TRBV5-5|TRBJ2-5
CASTPAGGWKTQYF
TGTGCCAGCACCCCCGCGGGAGGATGGAAGACCCAGTACTTC
>many|-|TRBV29-1|TRBJ2-7
CSVEGASYEQYF
TGCAGCGTTGAAGGGGCATCCTACGAGCAGTACTTC
>-|-|TRBV7-8|TRBJ1-1
CASSSETYMNTEAFF
TGTGCCAGCAGCTCAGAGACGTACATGAACACTGAAGCTTTCTTT
>few|-|TRBV20-1|TRBJ1-1
CSARGQGFLAFF
TGCAGTGCCCGAGGGCAGGGGTTTTTAGCTTTCTTT
>-|-|TRBV10-3|TRBJ1-1
CAINPGEKAFF
TGTGCCATCAATCCGGGGGAGAAAGCTTTCTTT
>-|-|TRBV2|TRBJ2-7
CASGEASYEQYF
TGTGCCAGCGGGGAAGCCTCCTACGAGCAGTACTTC
>once|-|TRBV20-1|TRBJ1-1
CSAPLGGRETEAFF
TGCAGTGCCCCGCTCGGTGGGAGAGAGACTGAAGCTTTCTTT
>many|-|TRBV25-1|TRBJ2-5
CASSEATTQYF
TGTGCCAGCAGTGAAGCCACGACCCAGTACTTC